These 27 T cell receptor beta chains were sequenced from one sample in a study of blood T cell repertoires in COVID-19. The assay was immunoSEQ multiplex PCR, and TCRdb's table has in-frame clones only and misses some. The profile shows about 290,000 clones, around 85% of them singletons. Sequencing used peripheral blood. The source of these receptors is a woman between 50 and 59 years old with active or convalescent COVID-19.

V usage is TRBV19 and J usage is TRBJ1-2; 8 bases map to TRBD1. J lost 8 bases, V lost 3 bases, and 11 bases had no gene match. Germline lookup yields CDR1 LNHDA and CDR2 SQIVND (reference sequence). This CDR3 region has 15 residues. The CDR3 region is CASSIRTGQGLGYTF. The CDR3, as DNA: TGTGCCAGTAGTATCCGTACCGGACAGGGTTTAGGCTACACCTTC. Using reference TRBV19 and TRBJ1-2 for the parts outside the CDR3, the full variable domain is DGGITQSPKYLFRKEGQNVTLSCEQNLNHDAMYWYRQDPGQGLRLIYYSQIVNDFQKGDIAEGYSVSREKKESFPLTVTSAQKNPTAFYLCASSIRTGQGLGYTFGSGTRLTVV.

The chain is built from TRBV27 and TRBJ2-6; tentatively, D is TRBD1 (5 bases). V lost 7 bases and J lost 0, with 7 bases in between. Looked up from germline, CDR1 is MNHEY and CDR2 is SMNVEV (reference sequence). The CDR3 consists of 14 residues. The CDR3 DNA reads TGTGCCAGCAAGGGGTTCTCTGGGGCCAACGTCCTGACTTTC. This sequence encodes CASKGFSGANVLTF.

CDR3 in DNA: TGTGCCAGCGGGACCGGGACAGGCTATGGCTACACCTTC. This encodes CASGTGTGYGYTF. The chain has TRBV5-8 and TRBJ1-2, with 8 bases fitting TRBD1. Germline-derived CDR1 and CDR2 are SGHTS and YDEGEE. The CDR3 covers 13 residues. Trimming took 7 bases from V and 4 from J; bases not matched to a gene: 6. Complete variable domain (other parts from reference TRBV5-8 and TRBJ1-2): EAGVTQSPTHLIKTRGQQATLRCSPISGHTSVYWYQQALGLGLQFLLWYDEGEERNRGNFPPRFSGRQFPNYSSELNVNALELEDSALYLCASGTGTGYGYTFGSGTRLTVV.

This clone was detected once. The chain joins TRBV25-1 to TRBJ1-1, with 9 bases identical to TRBD1. V shed 4 bases, J shed 8 bases, and the junction held 5 bases outside the gene matches. Looked up from germline, CDR1 is MGHDK and CDR2 is SYGVNS. The CDR3 length is 13 residues. The CDR3 protein is CASSGGDRAEAFF. The CDR3, as DNA: TGTGCCAGCAGTGGTGGGGACAGGGCAGAAGCTTTCTTT.

The genes are TRBV6-5 and TRBJ1-2; D not resolved. This CDR3 is 15 amino acids long. Trimming left V 6 bases short and J 1 base short, with 15 bases between. Germline lookup yields CDR1 MNHEY and CDR2 SVGAGI. CDR3 nucleotides: TGTGCCAGCAGATACCGAGGGAATTTTAACTATGGCTACACCTTC. Amino acid sequence: CASRYRGNFNYGYTF.

This chain links TRBV4-1 with TRBJ1-2; D gene ambiguous. Germline-derived CDR1 and CDR2 are MGHRA and YSYEKL. This CDR3 has 14 residues. Trimming cost V 1 base and J 2 bases, with 8 bases left between them. CDR3 amino acids: CASSQARINYGYTF. As DNA, the CDR3 is TGCGCCAGCAGCCAAGCTAGGATAAACTATGGCTACACCTTC.

This clone has only a few counts. V gene TRBV19 combines with J gene TRBJ1-1; perhaps TRBD1 as D (5 bases). Germline V gene lookup returns CDR1 LNHDA and CDR2 SQIVND (reference sequence). The CDR3 covers 12 residues. V dropped 6 bases and J dropped 4 bases, with 9 bases sitting between them. Here the CDR3 DNA reads TGTGCCAGTAGCCAGGGTGGCACTGAAGCTTTCTTT. It is translated as CASSQGGTEAFF.

The chain carries TRBV27 and TRBJ2-2; D is unclear. This CDR3 has 14 amino acids. Between the trimmed V and J ends, which lost 6 bases and 1 base, there was a span of 9 bases. From germline, CDR1 is MNHEY and CDR2 SMNVEV (reference sequence). CDR3: CASRINRNTGELFF. DNA for the CDR3: TGTGCCAGCAGGATAAACAGGAACACCGGGGAGCTGTTTTTT.

The V and J genes are TRBV28 and TRBJ1-2; a possible D gene is TRBD1 (5 bases). The germline V gene has CDR1 MDHEN and CDR2 SYDVKM. The length of the CDR3 is 13 residues. V was trimmed by 3 bases and J by 4 bases, leaving 9 bases between them. Here the CDR3 reads CASSLGRGYGYTF. CDR3 bases: TGTGCCAGCAGTTTGGGGAGGGGCTATGGCTACACCTTC.

The CDR3 DNA is TGTGCCAGTAGTATAGGGGTCGGGCAGCGGGGCGAAGAGACCCAGTACTTC. Protein product: CASSIGVGQRGEETQYF. The rearrangement uses TRBV19 and TRBJ2-5; 7 bases line up with TRBD2. The germline V gene encodes CDR1 LNHDA and CDR2 SQIVND (reference sequence). The CDR3 consists of 17 residues. After removal of 1 base from V and 3 bases from J, the junction contained 11 bases not matched to a gene.

For this clone: The sample carries other DNA sequences with the same CDR3. The chain joins TRBV28 to TRBJ1-2; D is ambiguous. CDR1 is MDHEN and CDR2 is SYDVKM in the germline V gene. This CDR3 has 10 amino acids. Deletions cut 4 bases from V and 8 bases from J, with 5 bases between. This CDR3 reads CASSSQGYTF. The DNA of the CDR3 is TGTGCCAGCAGTTCACAAGGCTACACCTTC.

The chain combines TRBV27 with TRBJ1-2; 10 positions agree with TRBD1. V lost 2 bases and J lost 6; bases outside the gene matches: 21. This CDR3 is 20 amino acids long. The V gene's germline CDR1 is MNHEY and CDR2 SMNVEV (reference sequence). CDR3 in DNA: TGTGCCAGCAGTTTAGGACCGGTAAAACGGCCCGACAGGGGGCTGAATGGCTACACCTTC. This sequence encodes CASSLGPVKRPDRGLNGYTF.

The chain carries TRBV7-9 and TRBJ2-1; the D gene is possibly TRBD1 (6 bases). This CDR3 is built from 15 residues. Germline V gene lookup returns CDR1 SEHNR and CDR2 FQNEAQ (reference sequence). V was clipped by 5 bases and J by 8 bases, with 19 bases between them. The DNA for the CDR3 is TGTGCCAGCAGCACGACAGGCCTGGTGAGGGATGAGCAGTTCTTC. It yields the protein CASSTTGLVRDEQFF. The variable domain in full, with the rest retrieved from reference TRBV7-9 and TRBJ2-1, is DTGVSQNPRHKITKRGQNVTFRCDPISEHNRLYWYRQTLGQGPEFLTYFQNEAQLEKSRLLSDRFSAERPKGSFSTLEIQRTEQGDSAMYLCASSTTGLVRDEQFFGPGTRLTVL.

This sequence joins TRBV7-2 and TRBJ2-5; 7 positions match TRBD1. There are 14 residues in the CDR3. V shed 4 bases and J 1 base; nucleotides not matched to a gene: 3. Germline V gives CDR1 SGHTA, CDR2 FQGNSA. CDR3 protein: CASSSTGRQETQYF. For the CDR3, the DNA is TGTGCCAGCAGCTCGACAGGGCGCCAAGAGACCCAGTACTTC.

The sample holds a few counts of this clone. The rearrangement joins TRBV5-6 to TRBJ1-2; no firm D call. Trimming stripped 2 bases from V and 3 bases from J, with 5 bases between. The CDR3 has 12 residues. Germline CDR1 is SGHDT and CDR2 is YYEEEE. As DNA, the CDR3 is TGTGCCAGCAGCTTCTCCGACTATGGCTACACCTTC. Its protein is CASSFSDYGYTF.

This sequence joins TRBV10-3 and TRBJ2-1; maybe TRBD2 (6 bases). In germline, CDR1 is ENHRY, CDR2 SYGVKD. The V gene lost 3 bases and the J gene lost 8 bases, with 11 bases spanning the gap. The CDR3 loop spans 13 amino acids. The CDR3, as DNA: TGTGCCATCAGTGACCTGGCGGGATATGAGCAGTTCTTC. Translation gives CAISDLAGYEQFF.

This clone was observed once. The chain couples TRBV28 to TRBJ2-1; 9 nucleotides agree with TRBD1. The trim removed 5 bases at V and 6 bases at J, leaving 8 bases unmatched. Germline V gene lookup returns CDR1 MDHEN and CDR2 SYDVKM. CDR3 length equals 15 residues. The CDR3 sequence: CASSPTGTGRNEQFF. The DNA of the CDR3 is TGTGCCAGCAGTCCTACCGGGACAGGGCGCAATGAGCAGTTCTTC.

The rearrangement uses TRBV5-1 and TRBJ2-1; 12 bases map to TRBD2. V lost 1 base and J lost 7; bases outside the gene matches: 6. There are 16 residues in the CDR3. Germline V gene lookup returns CDR1 SGHRS and CDR2 YFSETQ. The CDR3 sequence: CASSLRGTSGPNEQFF. CDR3 in DNA: TGCGCCAGCAGCTTGCGTGGGACTAGCGGGCCTAATGAGCAGTTCTTC.

This rearrangement joins TRBV5-1 to TRBJ1-6, with 11 nucleotides matching TRBD1. The CDR3 length is 17 residues. Germline CDR1 and CDR2: SGHRS and YFSETQ. The V gene end was trimmed by 2 bases and the J gene end by 0 bases; junction bases not matched to a gene: 1. In nucleotides, the CDR3 is TGCGCCAGCAGCTTCGGGACAGGGGGCTCCTATAATTCACCCCTCCACTTT. Translated, it gives CASSFGTGGSYNSPLHF.

The J gene is TRBJ2-1, the V gene TRBV19, with TRBD2 matching over 13 bases. Trimming at V came to 3 bases and at J to 4 bases, leaving 6 bases not matched to a gene. CDR1 LNHDA and CDR2 SQIVND come from the germline V gene (reference sequence). The CDR3 runs to 17 residues. The CDR3 sequence is CASSMTGTSGNYNEQFF. The DNA of the CDR3 is TGTGCCAGTAGTATGACCGGGACTAGCGGGAATTACAATGAGCAGTTCTTC.

The chain has TRBV9 and TRBJ2-3; D might be TRBD1 (6 bases). V gave up 0 bases and J gave up 4 bases, with 9 bases separating them. The CDR3 spans 14 residues. Germline lookup yields CDR1 SGDLS and CDR2 YYNGEE. The CDR3 coding sequence is TGTGCCAGCAGCGTAGTTTCAGGGGCAGATACGCAGTATTTT. Its translation: CASSVVSGADTQYF.

The chain joins TRBV15 to TRBJ2-1; TRBD2 aligns across 9 bases. V shed 1 base, J shed 8 bases, and the junction held 9 bases outside the gene matches. This CDR3 is 16 amino acids long. Germline CDR1 LNHNV, CDR2 YYDKDF (reference sequence). CDR3 loop: CATSRGSVAGDHEQFF. As DNA, the CDR3 is TGTGCCACCAGCAGAGGTTCGGTAGCGGGAGACCATGAGCAGTTCTTC.

This clone was seen a handful of times. As DNA, the CDR3 is TGTGCCAGCAGCTTGTTTCCGGACTATGGCTACACCTTC. This sequence encodes CASSLFPDYGYTF. The rearrangement joins TRBV7-9 to TRBJ1-2; unclear D gene. CDR1 is SEHNR, CDR2 FQNEAQ, per germline (reference sequence). V lost 3 bases and J 3 bases, leaving 8 bases between the germline ends. The CDR3 contains 13 residues.

A word on this clone: Other DNA sequences in the sample encode the same CDR3. The genes are TRBV5-1 and TRBJ2-1; D might be TRBD2 (6 bases). This CDR3 has 16 residues. Trimming cost V 0 bases and J 0 bases, with 10 bases left between them. In germline, CDR1 is SGHRS, CDR2 YFSETQ. The CDR3 sequence is CASSLGSGSSYNEQFF. The CDR3 nucleotides read TGCGCCAGCAGCTTGGGTAGCGGTAGCTCCTACAATGAGCAGTTCTTC. Complete variable domain (other parts from reference TRBV5-1 and TRBJ2-1): KAGVTQTPRYLIKTRGQQVTLSCSPISGHRSVSWYQQTPGQGLQFLFEYFSETQRNKGNFPGRFSGRQFSNSRSEMNVSTLELGDSALYLCASSLGSGSSYNEQFFGPGTRLTVL.

The chain recombines TRBV13 with TRBJ1-5; 8 nucleotides agree with TRBD1. V shed 5 bases and J 3 bases; nucleotides not matched to a gene: 3. CDR1 is PRHDT, CDR2 FYEKMQ, per germline (reference sequence). This CDR3 has 14 amino acids. The DNA for the CDR3 is TGTGCCAGCAGCCGGACAGGGTCCAATCAGCCCCAGCATTTT. This codes for CASSRTGSNQPQHF.

The chain has TRBV27 and TRBJ1-1; D call uncertain. The CDR3 loop spans 15 amino acids. CDR1 and CDR2 from the germline V gene are MNHEY and SMNVEV (reference sequence). V gave up 4 bases and J gave up 5 bases, with 17 bases separating them. The CDR3 loop is CASSSPHGFGTEAFF. DNA of the CDR3: TGTGCCAGCAGTTCACCACACGGGTTCGGGACTGAAGCTTTCTTT.

The genes are TRBV16 and TRBJ1-1; a weak D match, TRBD1 (5 bases). Germline loops: CDR1 KGHSY, CDR2 FQNENV. With 4 bases removed from V and 1 base from J, the gap between germline ends came to 10 bases. The CDR3 sequence is 14 residues long. CDR3 residues: CASSPIGQNTEAFF. As DNA, the CDR3 is TGTGCCAGCAGCCCTATTGGACAGAACACTGAAGCTTTCTTT.